This TCR beta chain comes out of a study of T cells in Graves' hyperthyroidism and ophthalmopathy. RNA transcripts gave rise to amplified TCR beta CDR3 regions. During a first-round RT-PCR of the TCR CDR3, the HTBI primer set was used. TCRdb passed the multiplex PCR reads through MiXCR, listing each CDR3 protein once. The repertoire holds 550,000 to 800,000 distinct CDR3 sequences, with 15% to 20% as singletons. Germline V lookup: CDR1 SGDLS, CDR2 YYNGEE. The CDR3 contains 14 residues. V gave up 1 base and J gave up 4 bases, with 11 bases separating them. Diagnosis of hyperthyroidism was new in patients aged 18 to 65, and its duration was under 2 months. Diagnostic assessment was based on clinical symptoms, serum thyroxine and TRAb, thyroid ultrasound and orbital computed tomography. This clonotype appeared a single time.

Material for sequencing was blood. The source of this sequence is a man in his forties or fifties with Graves' hyperthyroidism. The chain carries TRBV9 and TRBJ1-2; D gene ambiguous. CDR3 bases: TGTGCCAGCAGCGTAAGCCGAATGCCCTATGGCTACACCTTC. Translated, it gives CASSVSRMPYGYTF.